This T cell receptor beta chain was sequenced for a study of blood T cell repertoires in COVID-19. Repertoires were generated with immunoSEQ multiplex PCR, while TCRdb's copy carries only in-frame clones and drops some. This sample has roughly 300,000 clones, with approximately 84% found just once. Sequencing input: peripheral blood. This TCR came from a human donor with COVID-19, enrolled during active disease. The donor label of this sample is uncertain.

The DNA for the CDR3 is TGTGCCATCAGTGAGTCGGAAGGGGCGAATCAGCCCCAGCATTTT. This gives the protein CAISESEGANQPQHF. The J gene is TRBJ1-5, the V gene TRBV10-3; tentative D call: TRBD1 (5 bases). The CDR3 spans 15 residues. The V gene's germline CDR1 is ENHRY and CDR2 SYGVKD. Trimming pared 0 bases from V and 4 bases from J, leaving 10 bases between.